The 28 T cell receptor beta chains in this list originate from one sample, sequenced in a study of STAT3 mutations in large granular lymphocyte leukemia. Study conclusions and caveats: Every T-cell large granular lymphocyte leukemia patient had at least one immunodominant TCR beta clonotype.

For these TCRs, the target antigens are not known. Data came from immunoSEQ multiplex PCR; TCRdb stores just in-frame clones and leaves some out. The sample shows more than 2,000 clones, around 89% of them seen only once. The specimen sequenced was peripheral blood mononuclear cells. These TCRs come from a woman between 70 and 85 years old with T-cell large granular lymphocyte leukemia. Some clones in this sample may be carry-over from other donors' samples.

V usage is TRBV2 and J usage is TRBJ1-3; 7 positions agree with TRBD1. The ends lost 8 bases at V and 3 bases at J; junction bases unmatched: 13. Germline CDR1 SNHLY, CDR2 FYNNEI. This CDR3 has 16 residues. The CDR3 loop reads CASCPNTGARGNTIYF. CDR3 sequence (DNA): TGTGCCAGCTGTCCTAATACAGGGGCACGTGGAAACACCATATATTTT.

The chain uses TRBV30 and TRBJ2-2; TRBD1 might be the D (6 bases). With 5 bases removed from V and 5 bases from J, the gap between germline ends came to 9 bases. CDR3 length equals 12 residues. Per the germline V gene, CDR1 is GTSNPN and CDR2 is SVGIG (reference sequence). CDR3 loop: CAWGGETGELFF. The CDR3 DNA sequence: TGTGCCTGGGGGGGCGAAACCGGGGAGCTGTTTTTT. The complete variable domain, with remaining parts taken from reference TRBV30 and TRBJ2-2, reads SQTIHQWPATLVQPVGSPLSLECTVEGTSNPNLYWYRQAAGRGLQLLFYSVGIGQISSEVPQNLSASRPQDRQFILSSKKLLLSDSGFYLCAWGGETGELFFGEGSRLTVL.

V usage is TRBV7-2 and J usage is TRBJ2-7, with 7 positions matching TRBD1. Per the germline V gene, CDR1 is SGHTA and CDR2 is FQGNSA. The V gene end was trimmed by 4 bases and the J gene end by 2 bases; junction bases not matched to a gene: 2. The CDR3 is 13 residues long. The CDR3 protein is CASSSGQTYEQYF. CDR3 coding DNA: TGTGCCAGCAGCTCGGGACAGACCTACGAGCAGTACTTC.

The chain recombines TRBV27 with TRBJ1-2; no clear D. The length of the CDR3 is 13 residues. Germline values: CDR1 MNHEY, CDR2 SMNVEV (reference sequence). The V and J ends lost 6 bases and 2 bases respectively, with 10 bases between them. CDR3 nucleotide sequence: TGTGCCAGCAGCCGGAGCTTAAACTATGGCTACACCTTC. It encodes CASSRSLNYGYTF.

The chain employs TRBV7-9 and TRBJ1-1, with a tentative D call TRBD1 (6 bases). The CDR3 is made up of 14 amino acids. Looked up from germline, CDR1 is SEHNR and CDR2 is FQNEAQ (reference sequence). Trimming left V 4 bases short and J 1 base short, with 10 bases between. In DNA, the CDR3 is TGTGCCAGCAGCTCGGGACAACAGAACACTGAAGCTTTCTTT. Amino acids: CASSSGQQNTEAFF.

The chain is built from TRBV29-1 and TRBJ1-4; TRBD1 matches 7 bases. Germline V lookup: CDR1 SQVTM, CDR2 ANQGSEA. The CDR3 covers 14 residues. Trimming cost V 4 bases and J 5 bases; bases outside gene matches: 7. CDR3 region: CSVGGPGGNEKLFF. In nucleotides, the CDR3 is TGCAGCGTTGGAGGGCCAGGGGGGAATGAAAAACTGTTTTTT.

The chain joins TRBV5-1 to TRBJ1-1; 7 bases line up with TRBD1. The germline gives CDR1 SGHRS, CDR2 YFSETQ. There are 14 residues in the CDR3. J gave up 6 bases and V 0 bases, and 5 bases lay outside the gene matches. The CDR3 is CASSLDRGAAEAFF. CDR3 nucleotides: TGCGCCAGCAGCTTGGACAGGGGAGCTGCTGAAGCTTTCTTT.

The rearrangement uses TRBV7-6 and TRBJ1-2, with D uncertain. V lost 3 bases, J lost 4 bases, and 9 bases lay in between. This CDR3 contains 13 residues. The germline V gene has CDR1 SGHVS and CDR2 FNYEAQ. The CDR3 loop is CASSLSGAYGYTF. DNA for the CDR3: TGTGCCAGCAGCTTGTCGGGTGCCTATGGCTACACCTTC.

The gene calls are TRBV5-1 and TRBJ1-4, with TRBD1 matching over 7 bases. Germline V gene sequence: CDR1 SGHRS, CDR2 YFSETQ. The CDR3 extends over 15 amino acids. With V trimmed by 4 bases and J by 4 bases, 7 bases remained unmatched. The CDR3 here is CASSHGTASNEKLFF. In nucleotides, the CDR3 is TGCGCCAGCAGCCACGGGACAGCTAGTAATGAAAAACTGTTTTTT.

The rearrangement joins TRBV10-3 to TRBJ2-7; 10 bases agree with TRBD1. Germline lookup yields CDR1 ENHRY and CDR2 SYGVKD. V lost 6 bases to trimming and J lost 0 bases; unmatched junction nucleotides: 5. The CDR3 runs 15 residues. CDR3 amino acids: CAISLGTGASYEQYF. The CDR3 nucleotides read TGTGCCATCAGCCTTGGGACAGGGGCCTCCTACGAGCAGTACTTC.

The genes are TRBV5-1 and TRBJ1-1; D is uncertain. Trimming stripped 0 bases from V and 7 bases from J, with 7 bases between. This CDR3 contains 12 residues. Germline loops: CDR1 SGHRS, CDR2 YFSETQ. CDR3 coding DNA: TGCGCCAGCAGCTTGGGGAGGGATGAAGCTTTCTTT. Its protein product is CASSLGRDEAFF.

J is TRBJ1-5 and V is TRBV6-1; no clear D gene. CDR3 length: 12 amino acids. V gave up 4 bases and J gave up 4 bases, with 5 bases separating them. CDR1 is MNHNS, CDR2 SASEGT, per germline. The CDR3 reads CASSGGNQPQHF. CDR3 DNA sequence: TGTGCCAGCAGTGGTGGGAATCAGCCCCAGCATTTT.

This clone was counted a single time. CDR3 DNA: TGCGCCAGCACACCAACAGGGGAGAACTATGGCTACACCTTC. This encodes CASTPTGENYGYTF. The chain joins TRBV5-1 to TRBJ1-2; 7 bases are a match to TRBD1. The junction had 7 bases not matched to a gene; V was cut back by 6 bases and J by 2 bases. The germline V gene has CDR1 SGHRS and CDR2 YFSETQ. This CDR3 spans 14 amino acids.

The chain employs TRBV5-1 and TRBJ2-5; 7 bases are a match to TRBD1. CDR1 is SGHRS and CDR2 is YFSETQ in the germline V gene. V trimming: 2 bases; J trimming: 3 bases; junction bases outside the gene matches: 7. The CDR3 length is 15 residues. The CDR3 sequence: CASSFAGTVEETQYF. The CDR3 region has the DNA TGCGCCAGCAGCTTCGCCGGGACAGTGGAAGAGACCCAGTACTTC.

This clone turned up a few times. The chain carries TRBV6-4 and TRBJ2-2; 8 positions agree with TRBD2. V lost 3 bases and J lost 4; bases outside the gene matches: 4. The CDR3 runs to 15 residues. CDR1 MRHNA and CDR2 SNTAGT come from the germline V gene. The CDR3, as DNA: TGTGCCAGCAGTGAGGGACTAGGATCCACCGGGGAGCTGTTTTTT. Translation: CASSEGLGSTGELFF.

The chain couples TRBV28 to TRBJ1-6; D uncertain. With 2 bases removed from V and 13 bases from J, the gap between germline ends came to 15 bases. The CDR3 sequence is 14 residues long. The germline CDR1 and CDR2 sequences are MDHEN and SYDVKM. The DNA for the CDR3 is TGTGCCAGCAGTTTAATTTCTAGTCAGGCGCCCCTCCACTTT. Translation gives CASSLISSQAPLHF.

The J gene is TRBJ2-3, the V gene TRBV30; D is unclear. The CDR3 is 11 residues long. The V gene lost 3 bases and the J gene lost 2 bases, with 3 bases spanning the gap. Germline CDR1 reads GTSNPN; CDR2 reads SVGIG (reference sequence). Here the CDR3 reads CAWSPTDTQYF. The CDR3 nucleotides are TGTGCCTGGAGCCCCACAGATACGCAGTATTTT.

The rearrangement links TRBV5-4 to TRBJ2-2; 8 bases match TRBD2. V lost 7 bases and J lost 4; bases outside the gene matches: 6. The CDR3 extends over 14 amino acids. Germline V gene data show CDR1 as SGHNT and CDR2 as YYREEE (reference sequence). The CDR3 reads CASASGTSTGELFF. The CDR3 coding sequence is TGTGCCAGCGCCTCCGGGACTAGCACCGGGGAGCTGTTTTTT.

This chain links TRBV4-3 with TRBJ2-3; D call uncertain. V lost 0 bases to trimming and J lost 4 bases, with 8 bases between them. The CDR3 covers 14 residues. CDR1 is LGHNA and CDR2 is YSLEER in the germline V gene. CDR3 nucleotides: TGCGCCAGCAGCCAAGATCTTCTTGCAGATACGCAGTATTTT. Translated: CASSQDLLADTQYF.

The chain links TRBV7-9 to TRBJ1-4, with 7 bases aligning to TRBD1. This CDR3 has 14 residues. Germline CDR1 is SEHNR and CDR2 is FQNEAQ (reference sequence). V was pared by 3 bases and J by 8 bases, with 6 bases of the junction left unmatched. The CDR3 DNA reads as TGTGCCAGCAGCTTGACGGCAGGGGGGGAAAAACTGTTTTTT. Amino acids: CASSLTAGGEKLFF.

The rearrangement uses TRBV6-1 and TRBJ1-2; D is uncertain. The germline V gene encodes CDR1 MNHNS and CDR2 SASEGT. V lost 1 base, J lost 7 bases, and 4 bases lay in between. The CDR3 runs to 11 residues. CDR3 sequence: CASSEGGGYTF. CDR3 in DNA: TGTGCCAGCAGTGAAGGTGGTGGCTACACCTTC.

J is TRBJ1-2 and V is TRBV5-5; tentative D call: TRBD1 (6 bases). V lost 0 bases and J lost 5, with 14 bases in between. Germline CDR1 reads SGHKS; CDR2 reads YYEKEE (reference sequence). CDR3 length equals 15 residues. The CDR3 coding sequence is TGTGCCAGCAGCTTGGCTCCCAGGGGCTTATATGGCTACACCTTC. It encodes CASSLAPRGLYGYTF.

V usage is TRBV5-1 and J usage is TRBJ1-1; TRBD1 matches at 9 bases. With 2 bases clipped from V and 1 base from J, the junction kept 3 bases outside the gene matches. This CDR3 comprises 15 residues. Germline V gives CDR1 SGHRS, CDR2 YFSETQ. Written as DNA, the CDR3 is TGCGCCAGCAGCTTTTTGGGACAGGGGAACACTGAAGCTTTCTTT. Translating it yields CASSFLGQGNTEAFF.

The CDR3 region is CASSFGLAGDQETQYF. DNA for the CDR3: TGTGCCAGCAGCTTTGGACTAGCGGGGGACCAAGAGACCCAGTACTTC. The V gene is TRBV7-2, the J gene TRBJ2-5, with TRBD2 matching over 13 bases. Germline V gene lookup returns CDR1 SGHTA and CDR2 FQGNSA. The CDR3 spans 16 residues. J was trimmed by 0 bases and V by 3 bases; bases with no gene match: 1. The full variable domain, with the rest looked up from reference TRBV7-2 and TRBJ2-5, is GAGVSQSPSNKVTEKGKDVELRCDPISGHTALYWYRQSLGQGLEFLIYFQGNSAPDKSGLPSDRFSAERTGGSVSTLTIQRTQQEDSAVYLCASSFGLAGDQETQYFGPGTRLLVL.

The chain uses TRBV18 and TRBJ1-4, with no clear D. Trimming cost V 3 bases and J 14 bases, with 13 bases left between them. CDR3 size: 12 residues. Germline assignment: CDR1 KGHSH and CDR2 LQKENI. The CDR3 nucleotides read TGTGCCAGCTCACCTCTAGGAACAGAGCTGTTTTTT. Its protein product is CASSPLGTELFF.

This clone was counted between two and nine times. V is TRBV5-1 and J is TRBJ1-1, with 7 positions matching TRBD1. This CDR3 contains 15 residues. Germline CDR1 SGHRS, CDR2 YFSETQ. With 2 bases clipped from V and 1 base from J, the junction kept 5 bases outside the gene matches. The CDR3 region is CASSFGQASNTEAFF. The DNA for the CDR3 is TGCGCCAGCAGCTTTGGACAGGCTTCGAACACTGAAGCTTTCTTT.

V usage is TRBV19 and J usage is TRBJ2-4, with TRBD1 matching 7 bases. Germline CDR1 reads LNHDA; CDR2 reads SQIVND (reference sequence). The V gene end was trimmed by 4 bases and the J gene end by 6 bases; junction bases not matched to a gene: 3. This CDR3 is built from 13 residues. The CDR3, as DNA: TGTGCCAGTAGTAACCGACAGGGAAACATTCAGTACTTC. Translated, it gives CASSNRQGNIQYF.

The rearrangement links TRBV5-1 to TRBJ2-1; 8 bases agree with TRBD1. CDR1 is SGHRS and CDR2 is YFSETQ in the germline V gene. There are 14 residues in the CDR3. After removal of 4 bases from V and 5 bases from J, the junction contained 5 bases not matched to a gene. The CDR3 nucleotides are TGCGCCAGCAGCACCGGACAGGGCCACAATGAGCAGTTCTTC. Protein sequence: CASSTGQGHNEQFF.